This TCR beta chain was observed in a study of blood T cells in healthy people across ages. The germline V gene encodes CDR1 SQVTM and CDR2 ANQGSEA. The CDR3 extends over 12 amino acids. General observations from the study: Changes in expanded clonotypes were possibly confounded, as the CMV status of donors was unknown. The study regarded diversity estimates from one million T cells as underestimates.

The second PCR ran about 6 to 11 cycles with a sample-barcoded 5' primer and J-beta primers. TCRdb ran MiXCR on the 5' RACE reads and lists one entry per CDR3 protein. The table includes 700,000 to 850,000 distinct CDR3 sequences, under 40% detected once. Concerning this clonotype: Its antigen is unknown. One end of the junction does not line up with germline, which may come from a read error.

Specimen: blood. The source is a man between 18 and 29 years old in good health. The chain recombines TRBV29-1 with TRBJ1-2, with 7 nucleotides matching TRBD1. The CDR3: CSVEDRPYDYTF. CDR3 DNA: TGTAGCGTTGAGGACAGGCCCTATGACTACACCTTC. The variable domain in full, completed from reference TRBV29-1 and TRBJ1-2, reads SAVISQKPSRDICQRGTSLTIQCQVDSQVTMMFWYRQQPGQSLTLIATANQGSEATYESGFVIDKFPISRPNLTFSTLTVSNMSPEDSSIYLCSVEDRPYDYTFGSGTRLTVV.